These 10 T cell receptor beta chains originate from one sample sequenced in a study of cytomegalovirus exposure and HLA in healthy donors. 60 Vbeta and 13 Jbeta primers were used in PCR. Method: immunoSEQ multiplex PCR; TCRdb's copy keeps in-frame clones and lacks some. There are roughly 130,000 clones in the sample; roughly 69% occur only once, and approximately 2.6% lies in the top ten. The source material was PBMCs. These receptors came from a human donor in good health.

This clone was recorded a few times. The CDR3 region is CASINTMNTEAFF. The CDR3, as DNA: TGTGCCAGCATTAACACCATGAACACTGAAGCTTTCTTT. The chain combines TRBV6-5 with TRBJ1-1; no firm D call. CDR3 length equals 13 residues. The germline gives CDR1 MNHEY, CDR2 SVGAGI. With 7 bases removed from V and 0 bases from J, the gap between germline ends came to 9 bases.

The genes are TRBV28 and TRBJ1-5, with D uncertain. The length of the CDR3 is 16 residues. Germline values: CDR1 MDHEN, CDR2 SYDVKM. Trimming stripped 4 bases from V and 2 bases from J, with 15 bases between. The CDR3 sequence is CASSSPEALGNQPQHF. The CDR3 region has the DNA TGTGCCAGCAGTTCCCCCGAGGCTCTAGGCAATCAGCCCCAGCATTTT. Combining the CDR3 with reference TRBV28 and TRBJ1-5 gives the whole variable domain DVKVTQSSRYLVKRTGEKVFLECVQDMDHENMFWYRQDPGLGLRLIYFSYDVKMKEKGDIPEGYSVSREKKERFSLILESASTNQTSMYLCASSSPEALGNQPQHFGDGTRLSIL.

CDR3 in amino acids: CASSRVGLAGLGDEQFF. The CDR3 region has the DNA TGTGCCAGCAGCAGGGTGGGTCTAGCGGGCTTAGGCGATGAGCAGTTCTTC. The chain combines TRBV11-2 with TRBJ2-1; TRBD2 matches at 8 bases. The CDR3 sequence is 17 residues long. V shed 5 bases and J 8 bases; nucleotides not matched to a gene: 17. Per the germline V gene, CDR1 is SGHAT and CDR2 is FQNNGV.

This clone was seen more than once but under ten times. The chain joins TRBV9 to TRBJ2-1, with TRBD1 identical over 8 bases. J lost 0 bases, V lost 5 bases, and 1 base had no gene match. CDR1 is SGDLS and CDR2 is YYNGEE in the germline V gene. The CDR3 is 14 amino acids. The CDR3 here is CASSTGGSYNEQFF. In nucleotides, the CDR3 is TGTGCCAGCAGTACAGGGGGCTCCTACAATGAGCAGTTCTTC.

This clone appeared a few times. CDR3 nucleotides: TGTGCCAGCAGTGAATCCAGTGCTTCTGGGGCCAACGTCCTGACTTTC. Its translation is CASSESSASGANVLTF. The chain joins TRBV25-1 to TRBJ2-6; D is uncertain. The CDR3 is 16 residues long. V gave up 1 base and J gave up 1 base, with 8 bases separating them. CDR1 is MGHDK, CDR2 SYGVNS, per germline.

The chain combines TRBV5-6 with TRBJ1-4, with 8 bases that match TRBD1. J gave up 6 bases and V 3 bases, and 7 bases lay outside the gene matches. Per the germline V gene, CDR1 is SGHDT and CDR2 is YYEEEE. This CDR3 comprises 15 residues. DNA for the CDR3: TGTGCCAGCAGCTCCAGGGGGCCCTTGGATGAAAAACTGTTTTTT. Translating it yields CASSSRGPLDEKLFF.

J is TRBJ1-5 and V is TRBV6-1, with a possible D match to TRBD1 (6 bases). V was trimmed by 6 bases and J by 5 bases, leaving 14 bases between them. There are 14 residues in the CDR3. The germline CDR1 and CDR2 sequences are MNHNS and SASEGT. CDR3 DNA sequence: TGTGCCAGCAGGCCCGCAGGGGCCCATCAGCCCCAGCATTTT. Residues: CASRPAGAHQPQHF.

The CDR3 DNA is TGTGCCACCTTGGACAGGGGGCTAGGGAACACTGAAGCTTTCTTT. Its protein is CATLDRGLGNTEAFF. The chain carries TRBV19 and TRBJ1-1; 11 bases align to TRBD1. The V gene end was trimmed by 10 bases and the J gene end by 1 base; junction bases not matched to a gene: 8. CDR1 and CDR2 (germline): LNHDA, SQIVND (reference sequence). The CDR3 totals 15 residues.

This clone is a singleton in its sample. V and J are TRBV18 and TRBJ1-4; tentative D call: TRBD1 (6 bases). V was shortened by 3 bases and J by 7 bases, with 18 bases between the two germline ends. CDR3 size: 16 residues. Germline V lookup: CDR1 KGHSH, CDR2 LQKENI. Here the CDR3 reads CASSPVTGTRGEKLFF. CDR3 DNA: TGTGCCAGCTCACCGGTTACCGGGACCAGGGGTGAAAAACTGTTTTTT.

The chain recombines TRBV13 with TRBJ1-6; a possible D gene is TRBD1 (5 bases). Germline CDR1 is PRHDT and CDR2 is FYEKMQ (reference sequence). V lost 0 bases to trimming and J lost 10 bases, with 13 bases between them. This CDR3 comprises 15 residues. DNA of the CDR3: TGTGCCAGCAGCTTAGGGCAGGGAAAAAACTCACCCCTCCACTTT. Amino acid sequence: CASSLGQGKNSPLHF. The full variable domain, completed using reference TRBV13 and TRBJ1-6, is AAGVIQSPRHLIKEKRETATLKCYPIPRHDTVYWYQQGPGQDPQFLISFYEKMQSDKGSIPDRFSAQQFSDYHSELNMSSLELGDSALYFCASSLGQGKNSPLHFGNGTRLTVT.